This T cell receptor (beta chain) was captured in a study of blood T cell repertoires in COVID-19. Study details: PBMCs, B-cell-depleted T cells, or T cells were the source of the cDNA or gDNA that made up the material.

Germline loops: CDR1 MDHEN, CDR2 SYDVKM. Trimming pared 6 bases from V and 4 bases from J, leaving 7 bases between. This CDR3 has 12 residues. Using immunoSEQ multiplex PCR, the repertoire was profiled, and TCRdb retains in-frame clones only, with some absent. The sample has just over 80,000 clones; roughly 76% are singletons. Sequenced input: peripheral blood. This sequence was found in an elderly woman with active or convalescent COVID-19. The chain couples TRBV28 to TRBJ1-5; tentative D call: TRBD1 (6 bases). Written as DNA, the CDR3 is TGTGCCAGCAGACAGGGTAATCAGCCCCAGCATTTT. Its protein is CASRQGNQPQHF.